This is a list of T cell receptor beta chains from one sample in a study of response to subunit inactivated influenza vaccine. TCRdb analysed the RT-PCR reads with MiXCR anew, one entry per CDR3 protein. The table records 500,000 to 700,000 distinct CDR3 sequences, under 25% of them present only once. This sample was shared with a second study, whose subject was T cells expressing NK-cell markers.

The sequencing used CD4+ T cells sorted from PBMCs, collected 11 to 12 days after vaccination. The source of these receptors is a man in his fifties who received an inactivated influenza vaccine. CDR3s leave out the opening cysteine and the closing phenylalanine or tryptophan.

>TRBJ1-2|TRBV6-1
ASSLRAALRGYT
>TRBJ2-5|TRBV7-2
ASSSDDNFGAPH
>TRBJ2-7|TRBV12-3/TRBV12-4
ASRVGQGEFYEQY
>TRBJ2-5|TRBV25-1
ASTRQGARETQY
>TRBJ2-2|TRBV6-1
ASNGQANTGELF
>TRBJ2-1|TRBV7-9
ASSLTSGGANNEQF
>TRBJ1-1|TRBV7-9
ASTDRMMNTEAF
>TRBJ1-2|TRBV5-5
ASSLAGQTSYGYT
>TRBJ1-3|TRBV5-5
ASSLVDSKHGNTIY
>TRBJ2-1|TRBV7-9
ASSFSQDEQSF
>TRBJ1-1|TRBV6-1
ASSVGGVNTEAF
>TRBJ2-5|TRBV10-3
AISRQGEETQY
>TRBJ2-7|TRBV6-2/TRBV6-3
ASSYRGQGASEQY
>TRBJ2-1|TRBV6-2/TRBV6-3
ASSYPPGTGAVDEQF
>TRBJ1-1|TRBV7-9
ASSRGQPGNTEAF
>TRBJ2-1|TRBV5-1
ASGGRLAGKYNEQF
>TRBJ2-7|TRBV20-1
SIITTGLAEDEQY
>TRBJ2-7|TRBV28
ASSTEGYIYEQY
>TRBJ2-3|TRBV7-2
ASSLQGGDTQY
>TRBJ2-2|TRBV20-1
SARDYLRTNTGELF
>TRBJ2-2|TRBV7-2
ASSLVGVRTTGELF
>TRBJ2-7|TRBV20-1
SARAFTGFYEQY
>TRBJ1-5|TRBV12-3/TRBV12-4
ASSLEEANNQPQH
>TRBJ2-4|TRBV6-2/TRBV6-3
ASSNSQLAKNIQY
>TRBJ1-5|TRBV23-1
ASSQFKNSNQPQH